The 26 T cell receptor beta chains below all came from one sample that was sequenced in a study of regulatory T cells in long-lasting Graves disease. Investigators prepared the TCR beta libraries by applying iRepertoire HTBI primers and Arm-PCR of CDR3 regions. Each CDR3 protein gets one entry after TCRdb re-called the multiplex PCR reads with MiXCR. The sample records roughly 450,000 distinct CDR3 sequences, under 25% being singletons. Time point denoted: persistent/refractory GD, antithyroid drugs over 5 years with positive TRAb. Isolated PBMC RNA provided the starting material for the TCR library. Source: peripheral blood mononuclear cells (PBMCs), taken when the disease was refractory, from a patient treated with antithyroid drugs. All receptors derive from a female donor with Graves disease.

This chain connects TRBV4-2 to TRBJ2-5, with D unresolved. This CDR3 contains 16 residues. Trimming shortened V by 2 bases and J by 2 bases, and 15 bases separated the two germline ends. Germline V gene sequence: CDR1 LGHNA, CDR2 YNFKEQ. CDR3 sequence reads: CASSQLGTSGQETQYF. For the CDR3, the DNA is TGTGCCAGCAGCCAACTTGGAACGTCCGGTCAAGAGACCCAGTACTTC.

In this sample, this clonotype turned up a few times. The V gene is TRBV14, the J gene TRBJ2-7; D could derive from TRBD1 or TRBD2 (6 bases each). This CDR3 region has 14 residues. Germline V lookup: CDR1 SGHDN, CDR2 FVKESK. With 0 bases removed from V and 4 bases from J, the gap between germline ends came to 10 bases. The CDR3 DNA is TGTGCCAGCAGCCAAGAAGAGGGGGGATACGAGCAGTACTTC. This codes for CASSQEEGGYEQYF.

This chain joins TRBV4-2 and TRBJ2-7; the match to TRBD2 covers 13 bases. Germline V CDR1 and CDR2: LGHNA, YNFKEQ. The CDR3 is 16 residues long. V was pared by 0 bases and J by 4 bases, with 3 bases of the junction left unmatched. The CDR3 region has the DNA TGTGCCAGCAGCCAAGATTCGGGACTAGCGGGATACGAGCAGTACTTC. The encoded protein is CASSQDSGLAGYEQYF.

The V gene is TRBV19, the J gene TRBJ1-1, with D possibly being TRBD1 (5 bases). The germline gives CDR1 LNHDA, CDR2 SQIVND (reference sequence). This CDR3 is built from 14 residues. With 5 bases removed from V and 5 bases from J, the gap between germline ends came to 15 bases. In nucleotides, the CDR3 is TGTGCCAGTAGTGCTGACTGGGGGGGAACTGAAGCTTTCTTT. Protein: CASSADWGGTEAFF.

This clonotype showed up just a few times. V is TRBV29-1 and J is TRBJ1-2; D gene ambiguous. Per germline, CDR1 SQVTM and CDR2 ANQGSEA. Between the trimmed V and J ends, which lost 5 bases and 8 bases, there was a span of 9 bases. The CDR3 loop spans 10 amino acids. DNA for the CDR3: TGCAGCGTTTTAGGGCCGGGCTACACCTTC. Translating gives CSVLGPGYTF.

Only a few counts were recorded for this clonotype. V usage is TRBV6-2 or TRBV6-3 and J usage is TRBJ2-1; no clear D gene. V was clipped by 6 bases and J by 9 bases, with 9 bases between them. Germline CDR1 is MNHEY and CDR2 is SVGEGT. This CDR3 comprises 11 residues. For the CDR3, the DNA is TGTGCCAGCAGCCCCCGTACTGAGCAGTTCTTC. Amino acid sequence: CASSPRTEQFF.

The sample holds many counts of this clonotype. This sequence joins TRBV12-3 or TRBV12-4 and TRBJ2-5; the match to TRBD2 covers 14 bases. J was trimmed by 5 bases and V by 8 bases; bases with no gene match: 7. The CDR3 totals 15 residues. Written as DNA, the CDR3 is TGTGCCAGCGCCGACCGGACTAGCGGGAGGGAGACCCAGTACTTC. Its protein is CASADRTSGRETQYF.

This chain connects TRBV9 to TRBJ2-7, with D perhaps TRBD1 or TRBD2 (5 bases each). Trimming pared 4 bases from V and 0 bases from J, leaving 14 bases between. The CDR3 covers 15 residues. CDR1 and CDR2 from the germline V gene are SGDLS and YYNGEE. The DNA for the CDR3 is TGTGCCAGCAGCTTAGGGACGCAGAGCTCCTACGAGCAGTACTTC. It encodes CASSLGTQSSYEQYF.

This clonotype was recorded at least ten times. The chain employs TRBV10-3 and TRBJ2-7; 11 bases line up with TRBD1. The CDR3 has 16 residues. V lost 3 bases and J lost 0; bases outside the gene matches: 4. Germline CDR1 ENHRY, CDR2 SYGVKD. CDR3 coding DNA: TGTGCCATCAGTGAACAGGACAGGGGGCCCTCCTACGAGCAGTACTTC. Amino acids: CAISEQDRGPSYEQYF.

This clonotype was picked up many times. The genes are TRBV3-1 and TRBJ1-1, with D unresolved. Trimming shortened V by 0 bases and J by 1 base, and 3 bases separated the two germline ends. This CDR3 comprises 13 residues. The germline V gene encodes CDR1 LGHDT and CDR2 YNNKEL (reference sequence). CDR3 protein: CASSQDSNTEAFF. The CDR3 DNA sequence: TGTGCCAGCAGCCAAGATTCGAACACTGAAGCTTTCTTT. Using reference TRBV3-1 and TRBJ1-1 for the parts outside the CDR3, the full variable domain is DTAVSQTPKYLVTQMGNDKSIKCEQNLGHDTMYWYKQDSKKFLKIMFSYNNKELIINETVPNRFSPKSPDKAHLNLHINSLELGDSAVYFCASSQDSNTEAFFGQGTRLTVV.

The rearrangement joins TRBV3-1 to TRBJ2-3; TRBD2 might be the D (5 bases). Germline V CDR1 and CDR2: LGHDT, YNNKEL (reference sequence). This CDR3 has 14 residues. Trimming removed 1 base from V and 6 bases from J, with 11 bases in between. The CDR3 reads CASSQGPRVDTQYF. The CDR3 region has the DNA TGTGCCAGCAGCCAAGGACCGAGGGTGGATACGCAGTATTTT.

The gene calls are TRBV11-2 and TRBJ1-1; TRBD1 is a possible D gene (5 bases). Germline CDR1 reads SGHAT; CDR2 reads FQNNGV. The length of the CDR3 is 15 residues. Trimming stripped 0 bases from V and 6 bases from J, with 14 bases between. The CDR3 region is CASSLDGGGFAEAFF. CDR3 coding DNA: TGTGCCAGCAGCTTAGACGGGGGGGGGTTCGCTGAAGCTTTCTTT.

This clonotype occurred once. This chain connects TRBV27 to TRBJ2-3; weak D call: TRBD2 (6 bases). This CDR3 is 15 amino acids long. Trimming left V 3 bases short and J 1 base short, with 11 bases between. The germline CDR1 and CDR2 sequences are MNHEY and SMNVEV (reference sequence). The CDR3, as DNA: TGTGCCAGCAGTTTCGGGGGAGCACGCACAGATACGCAGTATTTT. The encoded protein is CASSFGGARTDTQYF.

The genes are TRBV27 and TRBJ2-7; the D gene is possibly TRBD2 (6 bases). The V end was cut by 0 bases, the J end by 1 base, with 13 bases between. The germline V gene has CDR1 MNHEY and CDR2 SMNVEV (reference sequence). The CDR3 runs to 16 residues. The CDR3 reads CASSLSYPGASYEQYF. The CDR3 coding sequence is TGTGCCAGCAGTTTATCGTATCCGGGAGCTTCCTACGAGCAGTACTTC.

This chain connects TRBV20-1 to TRBJ2-5; D is unresolved. Germline V gene lookup returns CDR1 DFQATT and CDR2 SNEGSKA (reference sequence). The CDR3 is made up of 10 amino acids. Trimming took 8 bases from V and 5 from J, leaving 9 bases between them. CDR3 sequence (DNA): TGCAGTTCGTCTCTGGAGACCCAGTACTTC. Its protein is CSSSLETQYF.

This clonotype has ten or more counts. The chain links TRBV24-1 to TRBJ2-4, with no clear D. CDR1 and CDR2 (germline): KGHDR, SFDVKD. The CDR3 consists of 14 residues. With 4 bases removed from V and 1 base from J, the gap between germline ends came to 7 bases. In DNA form, the CDR3 reads TGTGCCACCAGTGACCTGAGGGCCAAAAACATTCAGTACTTC. Amino acid sequence: CATSDLRAKNIQYF.

This clonotype has a count of ten or more. This chain uses TRBV29-1 with TRBJ2-4; perhaps TRBD1 as D (6 bases). Germline values: CDR1 SQVTM, CDR2 ANQGSEA. This CDR3 has 14 residues. The V gene lost 4 bases and the J gene lost 4 bases, with 14 bases spanning the gap. CDR3 nucleotide sequence: TGCAGCGTTGGGTGGACAGCGACAAAAAACATTCAGTACTTC. It specifies CSVGWTATKNIQYF.

This clonotype was counted ten times or more. The chain joins TRBV30 to TRBJ1-1; no firm D call. This CDR3 has 11 amino acids. Germline CDR1 and CDR2: GTSNPN and SVGIG (reference sequence). Trimming left V 5 bases short and J 5 bases short, with 9 bases between. The DNA of the CDR3 is TGTGCCTGGTCGGTCGGGACTGAAGCTTTCTTT. This translates into CAWSVGTEAFF.

This clonotype was found many times. V is TRBV6-1 and J is TRBJ2-7; TRBD2 matches 9 bases. The germline CDR1 and CDR2 sequences are MNHNS and SASEGT. The CDR3 runs to 13 residues. The trim removed 6 bases at V and 4 bases at J, leaving 4 bases unmatched. In DNA form, the CDR3 reads TGTGCCAGCAGAGGCGGGGGGGGTTACGAGCAGTACTTC. Protein product: CASRGGGGYEQYF.

With regard to this clonotype: Being one base from a much bigger clone, this may be a read error. J is TRBJ1-1 and V is TRBV28; D unclear. CDR1 MDHEN and CDR2 SYDVKM come from the germline V gene. This CDR3 spans 14 amino acids. In DNA form, the CDR3 reads TGTGTCACCTCTCCCAGACACTTGAACACTGAAGCTTTCTTT. Its protein is CVTSPRHLNTEAFF.

For this clonotype: This clone may be a read error of a much larger clone one base away. In this CDR3 the conserved last residue, phenylalanine or tryptophan, is missing, so a read error is likely. This rearrangement joins TRBV29-1 to TRBJ2-5; TRBD2 agrees at 10 bases. This CDR3 has 14 residues. V trimming: 5 bases; J trimming: 2 bases; junction bases outside the gene matches: 5. The germline V gene has CDR1 SQVTM and CDR2 ANQGSEA. For the CDR3, the DNA is TGCAGCGTTTGGACTAGCGGCAGACAAGAGACCCAGTACCTC. Translating gives CSVWTSGRQETQYL.

The CDR3 loop is CASRGGVEAFF. The DNA for the CDR3 is TGTGCCAGCCGGGGGGGGGTCGAAGCTTTCTTT. V and J are TRBV19 and TRBJ1-1; the D gene is possibly TRBD1 (5 bases). V was pared by 9 bases and J by 8 bases, with 13 bases between. The germline V gene has CDR1 LNHDA and CDR2 SQIVND (reference sequence). This CDR3 region has 11 residues. The variable domain in full, with the rest retrieved from reference TRBV19 and TRBJ1-1, is DGGITQSPKYLFRKEGQNVTLSCEQNLNHDAMYWYRQDPGQGLRLIYYSQIVNDFQKGDIAEGYSVSREKKESFPLTVTSAQKNPTAFYLCASRGGVEAFFGQGTRLTVV.

The chain links TRBV2 to TRBJ2-7; 8 bases map to TRBD1. Germline V gives CDR1 SNHLY, CDR2 FYNNEI. The CDR3 spans 14 residues. With 6 bases clipped from V and 5 bases from J, the junction kept 9 bases outside the gene matches. The CDR3 spells CASRAISGGDEQYF. In DNA, the CDR3 is TGTGCCAGCAGAGCAATCTCAGGGGGCGACGAGCAGTACTTC.

In this sample, this clonotype turned up many times. The V and J genes are TRBV11-2 and TRBJ2-7; 12 bases line up with TRBD2. V dropped 11 bases and J dropped 3; count of bases not matched to a gene: 2. Per the germline V gene, CDR1 is SGHAT and CDR2 is FQNNGV. The CDR3 has 12 amino acids. CDR3 in amino acids: CAGGLAGYEQYF. The CDR3 DNA is TGTGCCGGGGGACTAGCGGGCTACGAGCAGTACTTC.

This clonotype was picked up many times. Written as DNA, the CDR3 is TGTGCCAGCAGGCGACTAGCGGGACTGAGCTCCTACGAGCAGTACTTC. Residues: CASRRLAGLSSYEQYF. V and J are TRBV2 and TRBJ2-7; 11 positions match TRBD2. Trimming removed 6 bases from V and 0 bases from J; junction bases left unmatched: 7. The length of the CDR3 is 16 residues. Germline loops: CDR1 SNHLY, CDR2 FYNNEI.

This clonotype was found many times. The rearrangement uses TRBV11-3 and TRBJ1-1; no reliable D call. CDR1 is SGHNT and CDR2 is YENEEA in the germline V gene. This CDR3 contains 12 residues. V gave up 3 bases and J gave up 7 bases, with 9 bases separating them. CDR3 protein: CASSFDHGEAFF. CDR3 sequence (DNA): TGTGCCAGCAGCTTTGACCACGGTGAAGCTTTCTTT. The full variable domain, its missing parts supplied by reference TRBV11-3 and TRBJ1-1, is EAGVVQSPRYKIIEKKQPVAFWCNPISGHNTLYWYLQNLGQGPELLIRYENEEAVDDSQLPKDRFSAERLKGVDSTLKIQPAELGDSAVYLCASSFDHGEAFFGQGTRLTVV.